This T cell receptor (beta chain) was observed in a study of blood T cell repertoires in COVID-19. About the research overall: The samples span acute and convalescent COVID-19 from the United States, Italy and Spain. T cells, B-cell-depleted T cells, or PBMCs supplied cDNA or gDNA.

In the authors' methods: Reference gene primer amplification yielded estimated nucleated cell counts. Measured with immunoSEQ multiplex PCR; TCRdb has only the in-frame clones, and not every one. That table supplies the V and J calls and clone size; D and trimming were determined from the DNA. The sample has approximately 300,000 clones, more than 75% seen once. This clone was found once. The CDR3 totals 16 residues. CDR1 SGHDT and CDR2 YYEEEE come from the germline V gene. V was clipped by 3 bases and J by 4 bases; unmatched bases: 12. The gene calls are TRBV5-6 and TRBJ2-7, with 8 positions matching TRBD1. Sequencing was carried out using peripheral blood. The sequence was obtained from a woman aged 50 to 60 with acute or convalescent COVID-19. The CDR3 nucleotides are TGTGCCAGCAGCTCATACGCAGGGGGCGGAGGGTACGAGCAGTACTTC. It encodes CASSSYAGGGGYEQYF.